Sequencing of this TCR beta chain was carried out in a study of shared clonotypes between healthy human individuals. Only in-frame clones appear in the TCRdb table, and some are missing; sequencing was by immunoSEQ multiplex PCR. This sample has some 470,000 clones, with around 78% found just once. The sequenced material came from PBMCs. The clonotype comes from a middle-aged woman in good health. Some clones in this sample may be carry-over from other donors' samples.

The CDR3 here is CASSLLAVQETQYF. For the CDR3, the DNA is TGTGCCAGCAGCTTACTAGCGGTCCAAGAGACCCAGTACTTC. This rearrangement joins TRBV5-6 to TRBJ2-5, with 8 nucleotides matching TRBD2. The CDR3 is 14 residues long. The J segment lost 1 base and the V segment lost 2 bases, leaving 1 base of the junction unmatched. The germline gives CDR1 SGHDT, CDR2 YYEEEE.